The sequence of this TCR beta chain was determined in a study of Ad26.COV2.S vaccination and SARS-CoV-2 variants. The method was immunoSEQ multiplex PCR; TCRdb's version includes in-frame clones alone and lacks a portion of them. The repertoire holds some 450,000 clones, with 90% as singletons. Germline CDR1 and CDR2: SGDLS and YYNGEE. This CDR3 comprises 16 residues. V dropped 0 bases and J dropped 6 bases, with 16 bases sitting between them. Indicated treatment: approximately 18 received Ad26.COV2.S at low or high dose, single or two shots; a few received placebo; per-sample allocation not given. Sampling was performed 63 days after the first vaccine or placebo injection.

This sequence joins TRBV9 and TRBJ2-1, with D unresolved. The specimen comprised peripheral blood, sampled in a trial of Ad26.COV2.S vaccine versus placebo. The clonotype was recovered from a person between 18 and 65 years old who received the Ad26.COV2.S COVID-19 vaccine or a placebo. CDR3 sequence: CASSVDHGDRLNEQFF. For the CDR3, the DNA is TGTGCCAGCAGCGTAGATCACGGAGACCGGCTCAATGAGCAGTTCTTC.